This T cell receptor beta chain is from a study of T cell clonotyping in hematopoietic cell transplantation. The overall study: Pretransplant recipient samples were taken after cytoreduction.

The CDR3 sequence is 13 residues long. Germline V gives CDR1 SGHNT, CDR2 YYREEE (reference sequence). V lost 10 bases to trimming and J lost 1 base, with 14 bases between them. Clones were read by immunoSEQ multiplex PCR, and TCRdb kept only the in-frame ones, dropping some. The top ten hold around 5.5% of the sample, which has approximately 46,000 clones, just over 85% seen once. On this clone: Its antigen is unidentified.

General study findings and limits: At the given depth, recipient repertoires were over 95% de novo clonotypes. Graft donor and pretransplant recipient Inverse Simpson Index values predicted broader posttransplant TCR diversity.

Time point reported: recipient sample about 28 days before transplant, after cytoreduction. Blood collection times were about day -28 and days 30, 100, 180 posttransplant. This TCR was recovered from a man aged 60 to 69 with biphenotypic leukemia. Some clones in this sample may be carry-over from other donors' samples. Sequences were derived from peripheral blood mononuclear cells, sampled before stem cell transplant. The V gene is TRBV5-4, the J gene TRBJ1-1; D perhaps matches TRBD1 (6 bases). Here the CDR3 reads CAYRGKENTEAFF. Written as DNA, the CDR3 is TGTGCCTATAGGGGGAAGGAGAACACTGAAGCTTTCTTT.